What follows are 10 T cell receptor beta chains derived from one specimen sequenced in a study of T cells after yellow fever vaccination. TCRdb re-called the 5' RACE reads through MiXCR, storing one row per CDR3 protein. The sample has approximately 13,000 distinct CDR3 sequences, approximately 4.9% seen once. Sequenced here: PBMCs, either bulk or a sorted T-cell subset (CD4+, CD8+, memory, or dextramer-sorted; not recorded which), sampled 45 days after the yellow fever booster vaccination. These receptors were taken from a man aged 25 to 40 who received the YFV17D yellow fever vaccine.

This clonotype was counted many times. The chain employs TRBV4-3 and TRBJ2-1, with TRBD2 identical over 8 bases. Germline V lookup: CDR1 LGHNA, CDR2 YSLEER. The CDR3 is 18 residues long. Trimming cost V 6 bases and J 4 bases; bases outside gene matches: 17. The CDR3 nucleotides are TGCGCCAGCAGTCCAAGATTGGCGACGGGAGGGGTTTACAATGAGCAGTTCTTC. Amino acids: CASSPRLATGGVYNEQFF.

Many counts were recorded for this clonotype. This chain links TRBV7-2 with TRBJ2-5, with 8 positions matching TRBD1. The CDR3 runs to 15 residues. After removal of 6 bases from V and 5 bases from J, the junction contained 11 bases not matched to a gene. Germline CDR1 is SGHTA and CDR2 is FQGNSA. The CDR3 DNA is TGTGCCAGCAGACCCCGCCAGGGGGCTGGCGAGACCCAGTACTTC. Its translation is CASRPRQGAGETQYF.

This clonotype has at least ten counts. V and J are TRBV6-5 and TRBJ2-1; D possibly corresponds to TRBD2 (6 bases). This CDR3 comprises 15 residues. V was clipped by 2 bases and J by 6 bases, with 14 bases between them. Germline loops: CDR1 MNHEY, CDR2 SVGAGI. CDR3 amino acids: CASSYVGSGGNEQFF. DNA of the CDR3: TGTGCCAGCAGTTACGTCGGGAGCGGCGGCAATGAGCAGTTCTTC.

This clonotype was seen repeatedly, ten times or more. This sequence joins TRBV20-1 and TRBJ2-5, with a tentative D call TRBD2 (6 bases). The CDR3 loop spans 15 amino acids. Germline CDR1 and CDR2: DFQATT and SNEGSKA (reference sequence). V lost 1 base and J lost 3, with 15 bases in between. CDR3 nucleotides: TGCAGTGCTAGAGCCCCGCGGGATGGGAAAGAGACCCAGTACTTC. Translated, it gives CSARAPRDGKETQYF.

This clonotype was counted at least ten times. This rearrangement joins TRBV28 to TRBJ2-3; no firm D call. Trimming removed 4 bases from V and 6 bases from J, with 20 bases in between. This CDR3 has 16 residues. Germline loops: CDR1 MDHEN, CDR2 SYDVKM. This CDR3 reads CASSSPPLFRKDTQYF. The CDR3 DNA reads TGTGCCAGCAGTTCCCCCCCCCTGTTCCGAAAGGATACGCAGTATTTT.

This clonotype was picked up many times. CDR3 DNA sequence: TGTGCCAGCAGTTGGGACAGGGAGAGGAATCAGCCCCAGCATTTT. Translation gives CASSWDRERNQPQHF. This chain connects TRBV12-3 or TRBV12-4 to TRBJ1-5, with TRBD1 identical over 9 bases. J lost 4 bases, V lost 4 bases, and 5 bases had no gene match. The CDR3 length is 15 residues.

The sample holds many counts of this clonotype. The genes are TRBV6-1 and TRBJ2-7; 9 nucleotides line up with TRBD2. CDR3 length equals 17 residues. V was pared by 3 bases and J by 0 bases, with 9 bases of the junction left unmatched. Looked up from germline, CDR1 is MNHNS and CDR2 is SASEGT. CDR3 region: CASSDRLAGPYSYEQYF. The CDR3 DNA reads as TGTGCCAGCAGTGATCGGCTAGCGGGGCCCTACTCCTACGAGCAGTACTTC.

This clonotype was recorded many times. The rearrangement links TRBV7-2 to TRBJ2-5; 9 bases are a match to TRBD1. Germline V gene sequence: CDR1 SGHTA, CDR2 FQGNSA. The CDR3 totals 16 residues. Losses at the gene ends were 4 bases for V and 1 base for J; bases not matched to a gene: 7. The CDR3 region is CASSSGTGYRQETQYF. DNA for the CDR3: TGTGCCAGCAGCTCCGGGACAGGGTATCGCCAAGAGACCCAGTACTTC.

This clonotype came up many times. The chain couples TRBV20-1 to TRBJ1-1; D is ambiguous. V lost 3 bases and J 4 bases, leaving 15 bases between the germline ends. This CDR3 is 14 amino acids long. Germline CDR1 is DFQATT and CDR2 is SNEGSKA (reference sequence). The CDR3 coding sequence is TGCAGTGCTAGTCGGCAGAGGGTGGGCACTGAAGCTTTCTTT. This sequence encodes CSASRQRVGTEAFF.

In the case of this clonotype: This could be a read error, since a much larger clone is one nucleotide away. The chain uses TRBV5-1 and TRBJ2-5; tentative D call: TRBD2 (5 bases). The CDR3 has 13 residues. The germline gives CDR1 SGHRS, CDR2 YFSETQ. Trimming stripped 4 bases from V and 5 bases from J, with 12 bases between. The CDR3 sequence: CASSAWTDETQYF. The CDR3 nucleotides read TGCGCCAGCAGCGCCTGGACTGACGAGACCCAGTACTTC.